Below are 2 T cell receptor beta chains sequenced from a single sample in a study of PD-1 blockade in classical Hodgkin lymphoma. Exposure to brentuximab vedotin varied, and each patient had relapsed following autologous stem cell transplantation. Here immunoSEQ multiplex PCR was the method, and the copy in TCRdb shows in-frame clones only, minus some. The table shows about 43,000 clones, with approximately 79% occurring only once. The sequences come from peripheral blood mononuclear cells (PBMCs), collected before the second cycle of nivolumab. These TCRs come from a human donor with classical Hodgkin lymphoma.

This clone was seen a handful of times. The chain carries TRBV28 and TRBJ1-1, with a weak D call TRBD1 (5 bases). Trimming pared 5 bases from V and 7 bases from J, leaving 17 bases between. Germline V lookup: CDR1 MDHEN, CDR2 SYDVKM. The CDR3 consists of 14 residues. Here the CDR3 reads CASSRLRGDGEAFF. The CDR3 coding sequence is TGTGCCAGCAGTCGGCTCCGGGGCGACGGTGAAGCTTTCTTT.

This chain uses TRBV4-2 with TRBJ2-5, with D possibly TRBD2 on 6 matching bases. Trimming removed 0 bases from V and 5 bases from J, with 16 bases in between. Germline CDR1 and CDR2: LGHNA and YNFKEQ. The CDR3 has 16 amino acids. CDR3: CASSQDGWGDPETQYF. The DNA for the CDR3 is TGTGCCAGCAGCCAAGATGGGTGGGGGGACCCGGAGACCCAGTACTTC.